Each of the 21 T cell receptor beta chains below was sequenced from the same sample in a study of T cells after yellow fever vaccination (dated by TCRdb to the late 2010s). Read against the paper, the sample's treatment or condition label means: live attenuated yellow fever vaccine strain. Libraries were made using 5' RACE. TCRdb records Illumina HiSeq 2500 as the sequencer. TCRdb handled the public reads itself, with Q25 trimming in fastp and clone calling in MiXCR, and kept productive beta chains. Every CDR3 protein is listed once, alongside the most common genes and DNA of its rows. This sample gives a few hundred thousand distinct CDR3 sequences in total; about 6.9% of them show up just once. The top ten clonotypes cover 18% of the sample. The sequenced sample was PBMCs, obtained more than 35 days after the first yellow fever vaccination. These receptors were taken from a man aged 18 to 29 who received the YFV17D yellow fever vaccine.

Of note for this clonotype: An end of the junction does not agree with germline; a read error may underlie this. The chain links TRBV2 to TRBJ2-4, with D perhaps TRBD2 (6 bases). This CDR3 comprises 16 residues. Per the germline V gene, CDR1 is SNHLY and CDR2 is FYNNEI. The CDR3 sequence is CASSERLVMSKNNQYF. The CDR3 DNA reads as TGTGCCAGCAGTGAACGACTAGTCATGAGCAAAAACAATCAGTACTTC.

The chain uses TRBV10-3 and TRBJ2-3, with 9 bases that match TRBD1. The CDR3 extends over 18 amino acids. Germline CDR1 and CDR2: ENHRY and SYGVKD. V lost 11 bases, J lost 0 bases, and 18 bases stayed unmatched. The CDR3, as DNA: TGTGCCTCCTACGGCAAGGGACAGGGTAAAACTAGCACAGATACGCAGTATTTT. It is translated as CASYGKGQGKTSTDTQYF.

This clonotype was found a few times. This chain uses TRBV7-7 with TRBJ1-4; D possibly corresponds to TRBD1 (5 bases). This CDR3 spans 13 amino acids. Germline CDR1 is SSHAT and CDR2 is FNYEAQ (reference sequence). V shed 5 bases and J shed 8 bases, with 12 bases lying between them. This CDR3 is CASSKGFREKLFF. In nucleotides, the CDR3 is TGTGCCAGCAGCAAGGGGTTTCGGGAAAAACTGTTTTTT.

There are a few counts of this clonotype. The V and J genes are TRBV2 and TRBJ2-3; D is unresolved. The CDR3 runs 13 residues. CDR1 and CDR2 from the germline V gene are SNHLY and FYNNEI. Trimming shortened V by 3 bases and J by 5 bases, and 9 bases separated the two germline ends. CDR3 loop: CASSDGAGDTQYF. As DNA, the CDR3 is TGTGCCAGCAGTGACGGCGCCGGAGATACGCAGTATTTT.

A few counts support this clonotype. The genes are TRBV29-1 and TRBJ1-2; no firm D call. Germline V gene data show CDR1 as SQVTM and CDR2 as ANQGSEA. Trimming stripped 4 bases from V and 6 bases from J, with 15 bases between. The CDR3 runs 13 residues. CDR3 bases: TGCAGCGTTGCAAGGGCGGCCCTCAATGGCTACACCTTC. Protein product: CSVARAALNGYTF.

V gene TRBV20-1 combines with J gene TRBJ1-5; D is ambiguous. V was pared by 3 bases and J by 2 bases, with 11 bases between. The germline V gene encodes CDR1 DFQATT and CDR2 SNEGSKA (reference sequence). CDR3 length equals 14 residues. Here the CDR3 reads CSASRFDGNQPQHF. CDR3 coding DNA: TGCAGTGCTAGTCGATTTGATGGCAATCAGCCCCAGCATTTT.

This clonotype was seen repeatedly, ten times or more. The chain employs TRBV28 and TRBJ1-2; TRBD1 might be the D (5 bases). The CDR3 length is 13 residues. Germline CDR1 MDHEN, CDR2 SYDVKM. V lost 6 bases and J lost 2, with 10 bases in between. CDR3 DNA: TGTGCCAGCAGGACGGACAACAACTATGGCTACACCTTC. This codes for CASRTDNNYGYTF.

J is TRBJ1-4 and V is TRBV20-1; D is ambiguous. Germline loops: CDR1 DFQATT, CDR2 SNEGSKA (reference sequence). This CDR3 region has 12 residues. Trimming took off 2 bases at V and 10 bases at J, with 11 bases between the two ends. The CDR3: CSARSGKGKLFF. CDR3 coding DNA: TGCAGTGCTAGATCCGGGAAAGGAAAACTGTTTTTT.

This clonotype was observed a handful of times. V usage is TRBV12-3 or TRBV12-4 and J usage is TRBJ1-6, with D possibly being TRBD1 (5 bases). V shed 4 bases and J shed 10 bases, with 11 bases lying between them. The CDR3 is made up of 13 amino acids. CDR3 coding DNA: TGTGCCAGCAGTTGGTCGGCAGGGTCACCCCTCCACTTT. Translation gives CASSWSAGSPLHF.

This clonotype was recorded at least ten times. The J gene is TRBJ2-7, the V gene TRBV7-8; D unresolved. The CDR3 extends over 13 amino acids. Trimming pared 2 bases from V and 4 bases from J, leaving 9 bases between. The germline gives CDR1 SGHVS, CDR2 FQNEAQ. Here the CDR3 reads CASSLIPRYEQYV. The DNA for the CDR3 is TGTGCCAGCAGCTTAATCCCCCGATACGAGCAGTACGTC.

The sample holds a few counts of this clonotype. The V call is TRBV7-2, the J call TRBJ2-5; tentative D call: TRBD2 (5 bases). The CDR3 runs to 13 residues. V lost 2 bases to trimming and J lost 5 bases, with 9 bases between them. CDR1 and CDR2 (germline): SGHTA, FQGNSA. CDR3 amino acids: CASSLREGETQYF. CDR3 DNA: TGTGCCAGCAGCTTACGGGAAGGGGAGACCCAGTACTTC.

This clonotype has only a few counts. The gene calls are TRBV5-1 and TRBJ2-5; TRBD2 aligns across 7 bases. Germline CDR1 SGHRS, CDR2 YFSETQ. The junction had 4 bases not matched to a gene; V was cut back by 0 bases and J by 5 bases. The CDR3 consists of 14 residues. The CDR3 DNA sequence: TGCGCCAGCAGCTTGGGACTAGCTACGGAGACCCAGTACTTC. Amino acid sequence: CASSLGLATETQYF.

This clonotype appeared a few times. The CDR3 reads CASSYRGPDTEAFF. The CDR3 nucleotides read TGTGCCAGCAGCTATCGCGGCCCGGACACTGAAGCTTTCTTT. This sequence joins TRBV7-3 and TRBJ1-1; D uncertain. The V gene's germline CDR1 is SGHTA and CDR2 FQGTGA. The CDR3 length is 14 residues. Trimming left V 4 bases short and J 3 bases short, with 12 bases between. The variable domain in full, completed from reference TRBV7-3 and TRBJ1-1, reads GAGVSQTPSNKVTEKGKYVELRCDPISGHTALYWYRQSLGQGPEFLIYFQGTGAADDSGLPNDRFFAVRPEGSVSTLKIQRTERGDSAVYLCASSYRGPDTEAFFGQGTRLTVV.

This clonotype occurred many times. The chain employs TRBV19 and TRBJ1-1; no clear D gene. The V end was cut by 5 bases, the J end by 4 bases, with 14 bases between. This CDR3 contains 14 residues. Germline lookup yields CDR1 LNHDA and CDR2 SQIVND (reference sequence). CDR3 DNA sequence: TGTGCCAGTAGTCGCCCCCCGGAGACCACTGAAGCTTTCTTT. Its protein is CASSRPPETTEAFF.

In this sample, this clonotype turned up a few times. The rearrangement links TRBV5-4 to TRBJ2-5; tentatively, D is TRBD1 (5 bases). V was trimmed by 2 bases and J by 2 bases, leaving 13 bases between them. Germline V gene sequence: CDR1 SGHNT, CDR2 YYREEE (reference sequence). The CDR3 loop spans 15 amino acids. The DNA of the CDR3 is TGTGCCAGCAGCTTTTCAGGGCAGCGACAAGAGACCCAGTACTTC. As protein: CASSFSGQRQETQYF.

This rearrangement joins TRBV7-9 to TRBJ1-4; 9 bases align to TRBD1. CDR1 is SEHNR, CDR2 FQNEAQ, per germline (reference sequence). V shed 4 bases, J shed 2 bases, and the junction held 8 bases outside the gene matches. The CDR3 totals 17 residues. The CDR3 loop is CASSSGQGIPTNEKLFF. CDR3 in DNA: TGTGCCAGCAGCTCGGGACAGGGTATCCCGACTAATGAAAAACTGTTTTTT.

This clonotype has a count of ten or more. The CDR3 sequence: CASSSRLADYQETQYF. In nucleotides, the CDR3 is TGTGCCAGCAGCTCCCGACTAGCCGACTACCAAGAGACCCAGTACTTC. V is TRBV3-1 and J is TRBJ2-5; 7 positions agree with TRBD2. V lost 5 bases to trimming and J lost 0 bases; unmatched junction nucleotides: 9. Per germline, CDR1 LGHDT and CDR2 YNNKEL (reference sequence). The CDR3 has 16 amino acids.

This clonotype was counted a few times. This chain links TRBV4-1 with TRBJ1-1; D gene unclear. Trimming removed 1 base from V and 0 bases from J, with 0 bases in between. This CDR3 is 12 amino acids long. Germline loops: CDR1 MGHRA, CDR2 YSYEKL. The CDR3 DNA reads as TGCGCCAGCAGCCAAGTGAACACTGAAGCTTTCTTT. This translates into CASSQVNTEAFF.

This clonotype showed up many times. In DNA form, the CDR3 reads TGCGCCAGCAGCCAAGACCCGGGGGACACTGAAGCTTTCTTT. Translated: CASSQDPGDTEAFF. The V call is TRBV4-1, the J call TRBJ1-1; TRBD1 is a possible D gene (5 bases). The germline V gene has CDR1 MGHRA and CDR2 YSYEKL. Trimming removed 0 bases at V and 3 bases at J, with 8 bases between. This CDR3 is 14 amino acids long.

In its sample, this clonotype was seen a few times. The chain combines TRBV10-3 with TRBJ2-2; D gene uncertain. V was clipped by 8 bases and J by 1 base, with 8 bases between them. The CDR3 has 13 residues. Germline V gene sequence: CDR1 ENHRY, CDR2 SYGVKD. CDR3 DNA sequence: TGTGCCATCGAGCAGGAGAACACCGGGGAGCTGTTTTTT. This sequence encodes CAIEQENTGELFF.

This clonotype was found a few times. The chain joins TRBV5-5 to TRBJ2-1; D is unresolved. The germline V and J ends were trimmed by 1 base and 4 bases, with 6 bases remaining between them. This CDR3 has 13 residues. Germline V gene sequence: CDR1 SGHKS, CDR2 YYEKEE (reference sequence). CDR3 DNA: TGTGCCAGCAGCTTGCGGCGGTACAATGAGCAGTTCTTC. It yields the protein CASSLRRYNEQFF.